This T cell receptor beta chain derives from a study of PD-1 blockade in classical Hodgkin lymphoma. Findings of the study overall: Repertoire difference causes, possibly disease activity or prior therapy, remain undefined. In newly diagnosed patients, baseline TCR diversity was reportedly below that of healthy donors.

Germline CDR1 is MNHEY and CDR2 is SMNVEV (reference sequence). This CDR3 has 19 amino acids. Deletions cut 4 bases from V and 2 bases from J, with 26 bases between. Regarding time point: newly diagnosed, previously untreated cHL patient sample. It was PBMCs in newly diagnosed, untreated classical Hodgkin lymphoma that served as comparison. Clones were sequenced by immunoSEQ multiplex PCR, and TCRdb holds only the in-frame ones, with some missing. The sample includes about 16,000 clones, roughly four fifths of them seen just once. Worth noting for this clone: As yet, its antigen is unknown.

This sequence was found in a human donor with classical Hodgkin lymphoma. Input material: peripheral blood mononuclear cells (PBMCs). This chain links TRBV27 with TRBJ1-2; unclear D gene. The CDR3, as DNA: TGTGCCAGCAGTTCTCGTTCAGGATCGGGGTTCCAAATCAACTATGGCTACACCTTC. Protein: CASSSRSGSGFQINYGYTF.